Presented here are 4 T cell receptor beta chains from one specimen sequenced in a study of patients and donors after allogeneic stem cell transplantation. MiXCR, run by TCRdb on the RT-PCR reads, gives a single entry per CDR3 protein. In the table there are roughly 180,000 distinct CDR3 sequences, around two fifths of which are singletons. Source material: blood, either unsorted or a sorted T cell fraction (not recorded which). The receptor set was obtained from a human donor who was either an allogeneic HSCT recipient or a stem cell or donor lymphocyte infusion donor (not recorded which). It is not recorded whose cells these are; they may come from a transplant donor.

The chain uses TRBV5-6 and TRBJ1-1; no clear D. The ends were cut back, 0 bases at V and 7 bases at J, with 16 bases in the middle. The CDR3 is 15 amino acids. CDR1 is SGHDT, CDR2 YYEEEE, per germline. CDR3 residues: CASSLAQTMKGEAFF. As DNA, the CDR3 is TGTGCCAGCAGCTTGGCCCAGACCATGAAGGGTGAAGCTTTCTTT. Looking up the rest from reference TRBV5-6 and TRBJ1-1 gives the full variable domain: DAGVTQSPTHLIKTRGQQVTLRCSPKSGHDTVSWYQQALGQGPQFIFQYYEEEERQRGNFPDRFSGHQFPNYSSELNVNALLLGDSALYLCASSLAQTMKGEAFFGQGTRLTVV.

The CDR3 is CASSLVAAGDAVNTEAFF. The CDR3 nucleotides are TGTGCCAGCAGCCTAGTCGCGGCAGGAGACGCGGTGAACACTGAAGCTTTCTTT. The V gene is TRBV4-2, the J gene TRBJ1-1; unclear D gene. V dropped 4 bases and J dropped 0 bases, with 21 bases sitting between them. CDR1 and CDR2 (germline): LGHNA, YNFKEQ. The CDR3 sequence is 18 residues long.

The chain is built from TRBV6-5 and TRBJ1-1; tentative D call: TRBD1 (5 bases). The ends were cut back, 5 bases at V and 1 base at J, with 23 bases in the middle. CDR3 length equals 18 residues. Germline CDR1 and CDR2: MNHEY and SVGAGI. The CDR3 protein is CASSHPGNRPVGNTEAFF. The CDR3, as DNA: TGTGCCAGCAGTCACCCTGGGAACAGGCCGGTGGGGAACACTGAAGCTTTCTTT.

V usage is TRBV6-5 and J usage is TRBJ2-7, with D unresolved. From germline, CDR1 is MNHEY and CDR2 SVGAGI. The CDR3 totals 14 residues. With 6 bases removed from V and 3 bases from J, the gap between germline ends came to 15 bases. For the CDR3, the DNA is TGTGCCAGCAGGGCCCTCTATCGTCGCTACGAGCAGTACTTC. Translating it yields CASRALYRRYEQYF.